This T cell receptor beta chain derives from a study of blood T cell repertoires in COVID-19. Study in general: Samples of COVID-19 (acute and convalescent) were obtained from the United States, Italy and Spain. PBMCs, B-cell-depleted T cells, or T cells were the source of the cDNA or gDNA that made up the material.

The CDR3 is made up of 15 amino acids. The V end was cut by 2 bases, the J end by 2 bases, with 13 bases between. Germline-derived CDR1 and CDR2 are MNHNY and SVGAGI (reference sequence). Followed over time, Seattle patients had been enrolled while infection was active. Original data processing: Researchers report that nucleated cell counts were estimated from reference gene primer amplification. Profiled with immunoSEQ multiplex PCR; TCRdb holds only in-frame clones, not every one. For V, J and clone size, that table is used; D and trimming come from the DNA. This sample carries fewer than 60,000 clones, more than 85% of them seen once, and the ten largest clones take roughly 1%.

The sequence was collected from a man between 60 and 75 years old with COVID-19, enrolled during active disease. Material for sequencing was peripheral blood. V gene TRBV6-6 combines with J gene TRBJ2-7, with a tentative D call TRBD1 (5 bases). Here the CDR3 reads CASSYPMGPPYEQYF. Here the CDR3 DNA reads TGTGCCAGCAGTTACCCGATGGGGCCTCCCTACGAGCAGTACTTC.